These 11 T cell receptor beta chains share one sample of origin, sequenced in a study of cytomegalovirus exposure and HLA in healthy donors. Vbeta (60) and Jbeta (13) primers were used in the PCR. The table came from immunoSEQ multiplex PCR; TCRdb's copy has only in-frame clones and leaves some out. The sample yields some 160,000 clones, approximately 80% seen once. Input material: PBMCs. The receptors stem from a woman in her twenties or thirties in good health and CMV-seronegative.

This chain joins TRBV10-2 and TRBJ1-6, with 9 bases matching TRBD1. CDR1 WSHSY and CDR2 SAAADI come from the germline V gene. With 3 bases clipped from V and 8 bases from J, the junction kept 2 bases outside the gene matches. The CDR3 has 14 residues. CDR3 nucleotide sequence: TGCGCCAGCAGTGATGGGACAGGGTATTCACCCCTCCACTTT. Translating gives CASSDGTGYSPLHF.

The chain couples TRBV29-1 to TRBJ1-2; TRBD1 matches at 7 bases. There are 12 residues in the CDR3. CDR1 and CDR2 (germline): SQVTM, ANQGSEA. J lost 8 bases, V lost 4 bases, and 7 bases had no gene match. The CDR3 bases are TGCAGCGTTGTGACAGGGTCAAGGGGCTACACCTTC. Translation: CSVVTGSRGYTF.

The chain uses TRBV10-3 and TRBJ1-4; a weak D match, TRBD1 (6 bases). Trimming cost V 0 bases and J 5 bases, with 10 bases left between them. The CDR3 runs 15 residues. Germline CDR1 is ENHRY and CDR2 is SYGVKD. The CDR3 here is CAISESMGANEKLFF. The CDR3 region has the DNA TGTGCCATCAGTGAGTCAATGGGGGCGAATGAAAAACTGTTTTTT.

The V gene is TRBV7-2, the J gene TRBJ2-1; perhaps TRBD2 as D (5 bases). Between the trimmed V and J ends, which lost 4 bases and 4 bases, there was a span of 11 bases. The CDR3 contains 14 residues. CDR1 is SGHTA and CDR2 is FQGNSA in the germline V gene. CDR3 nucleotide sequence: TGTGCCAGCAGCTACGGGGTAGGATACAATGAGCAGTTCTTC. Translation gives CASSYGVGYNEQFF. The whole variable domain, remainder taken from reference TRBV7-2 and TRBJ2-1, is GAGVSQSPSNKVTEKGKDVELRCDPISGHTALYWYRQSLGQGLEFLIYFQGNSAPDKSGLPSDRFSAERTGGSVSTLTIQRTQQEDSAVYLCASSYGVGYNEQFFGPGTRLTVL.

The CDR3: CASRDHRGLPNEKLFF. In DNA, the CDR3 is TGTGCCAGCCGAGATCACAGGGGACTTCCTAATGAAAAACTGTTTTTT. The chain is built from TRBV27 and TRBJ1-4; the match to TRBD1 covers 7 bases. The germline V gene has CDR1 MNHEY and CDR2 SMNVEV (reference sequence). V dropped 8 bases and J dropped 3; count of bases not matched to a gene: 12. The CDR3 contains 16 residues.

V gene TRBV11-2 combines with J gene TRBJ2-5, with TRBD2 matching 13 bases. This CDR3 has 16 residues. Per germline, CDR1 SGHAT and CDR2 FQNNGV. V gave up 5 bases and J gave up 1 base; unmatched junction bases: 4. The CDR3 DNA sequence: TGTGCCAGCAGCCCCAGACTAGCGGGGGGCCAAGAGACCCAGTACTTC. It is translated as CASSPRLAGGQETQYF.

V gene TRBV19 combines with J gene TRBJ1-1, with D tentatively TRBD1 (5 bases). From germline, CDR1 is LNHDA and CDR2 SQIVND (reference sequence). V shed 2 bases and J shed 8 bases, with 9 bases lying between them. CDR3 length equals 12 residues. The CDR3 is CASSITGEEAFF. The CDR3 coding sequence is TGTGCCAGTAGTATAACGGGGGAGGAAGCTTTCTTT.

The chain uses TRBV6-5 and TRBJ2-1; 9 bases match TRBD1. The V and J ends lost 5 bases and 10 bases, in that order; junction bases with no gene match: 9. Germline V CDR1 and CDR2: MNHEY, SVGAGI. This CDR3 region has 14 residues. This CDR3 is CASSNTGQGGEQFF. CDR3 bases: TGTGCCAGCAGTAACACGGGACAGGGCGGCGAGCAGTTCTTC.

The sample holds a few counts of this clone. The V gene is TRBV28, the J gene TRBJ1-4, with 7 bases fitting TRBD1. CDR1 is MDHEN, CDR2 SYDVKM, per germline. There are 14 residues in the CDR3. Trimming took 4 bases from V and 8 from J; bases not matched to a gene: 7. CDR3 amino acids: CASSSGTALEKLFF. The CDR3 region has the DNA TGTGCCAGCAGTTCGGGGACAGCACTGGAAAAACTGTTTTTT.

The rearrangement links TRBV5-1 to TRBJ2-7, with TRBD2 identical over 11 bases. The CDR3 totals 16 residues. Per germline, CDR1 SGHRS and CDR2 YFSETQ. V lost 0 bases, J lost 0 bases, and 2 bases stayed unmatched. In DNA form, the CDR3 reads TGCGCCAGCAGCTTGGCGACTAGCGGGACCTCCTACGAGCAGTACTTC. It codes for CASSLATSGTSYEQYF.

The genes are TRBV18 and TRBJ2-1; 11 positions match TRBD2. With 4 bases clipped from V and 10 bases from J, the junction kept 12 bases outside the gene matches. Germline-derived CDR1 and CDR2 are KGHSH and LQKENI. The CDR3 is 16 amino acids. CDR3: CASSLPGTSGSGEQFF. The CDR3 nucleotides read TGTGCCAGCTCACTGCCGGGAACTAGCGGGAGCGGGGAGCAGTTCTTC.